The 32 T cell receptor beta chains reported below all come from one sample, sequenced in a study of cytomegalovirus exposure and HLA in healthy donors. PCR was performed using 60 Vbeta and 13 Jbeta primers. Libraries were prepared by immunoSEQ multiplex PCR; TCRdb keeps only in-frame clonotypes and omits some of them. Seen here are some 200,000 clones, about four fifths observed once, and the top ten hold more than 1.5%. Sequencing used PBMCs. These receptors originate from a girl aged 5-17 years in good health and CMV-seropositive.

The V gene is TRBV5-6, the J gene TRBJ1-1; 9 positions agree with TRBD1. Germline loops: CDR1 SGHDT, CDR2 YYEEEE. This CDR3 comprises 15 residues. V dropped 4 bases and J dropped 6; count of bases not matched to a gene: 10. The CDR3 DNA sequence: TGTGCCAGCAGCACTACCGGGACAGGGACGCCTGAAGCTTTCTTT. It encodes CASSTTGTGTPEAFF.

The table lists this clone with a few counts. In DNA form, the CDR3 reads TGTGCCAGCAGACGGGGGGCTCCGGATTCACCCCTCCACTTT. It specifies CASRRGAPDSPLHF. The rearrangement links TRBV6-5 to TRBJ1-6; a possible D gene is TRBD1 (6 bases). V lost 6 bases, J lost 8 bases, and 14 bases lay in between. Germline loops: CDR1 MNHEY, CDR2 SVGAGI. This CDR3 is built from 14 residues.

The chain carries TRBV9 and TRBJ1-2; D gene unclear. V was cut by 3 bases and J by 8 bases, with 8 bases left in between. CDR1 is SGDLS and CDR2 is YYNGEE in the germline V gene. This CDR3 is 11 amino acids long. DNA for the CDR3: TGTGCCAGCAGCGCCCCTTTAGGCTACACCTTC. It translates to CASSAPLGYTF.

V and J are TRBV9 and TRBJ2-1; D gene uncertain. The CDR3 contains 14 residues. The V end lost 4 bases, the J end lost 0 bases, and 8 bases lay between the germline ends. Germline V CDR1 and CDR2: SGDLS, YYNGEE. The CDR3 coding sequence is TGTGCCAGCAGCCCCACCGGCTCCTACAATGAGCAGTTCTTC. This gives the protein CASSPTGSYNEQFF.

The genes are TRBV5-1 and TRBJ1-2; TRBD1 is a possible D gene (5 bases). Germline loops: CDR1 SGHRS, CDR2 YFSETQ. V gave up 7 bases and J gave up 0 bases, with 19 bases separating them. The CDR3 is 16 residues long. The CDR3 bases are TGCGCCAGCTCGATAAATACAGGAGAATCTAACTATGGCTACACCTTC. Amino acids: CASSINTGESNYGYTF.

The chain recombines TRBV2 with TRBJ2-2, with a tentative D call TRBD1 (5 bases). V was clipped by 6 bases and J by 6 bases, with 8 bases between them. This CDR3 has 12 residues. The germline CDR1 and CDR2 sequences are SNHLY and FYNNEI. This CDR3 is CASRTGAGELFF. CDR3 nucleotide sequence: TGTGCCAGCAGAACAGGTGCCGGGGAGCTGTTTTTT.

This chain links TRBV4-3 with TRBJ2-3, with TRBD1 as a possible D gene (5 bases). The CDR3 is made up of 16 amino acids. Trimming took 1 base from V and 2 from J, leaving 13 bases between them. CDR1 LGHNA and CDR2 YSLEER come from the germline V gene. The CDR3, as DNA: TGCGCCAGCAGCCAAGCCCGGGCAGGGCCCACAGATACGCAGTATTTT. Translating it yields CASSQARAGPTDTQYF.

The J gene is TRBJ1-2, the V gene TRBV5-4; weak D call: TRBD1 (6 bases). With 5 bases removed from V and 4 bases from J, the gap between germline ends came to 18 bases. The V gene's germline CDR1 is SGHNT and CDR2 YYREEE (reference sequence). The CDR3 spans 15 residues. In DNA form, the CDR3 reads TGTGCCAGCAGTTCCGCGGGGGGGCCGCTCTATGGCTACACCTTC. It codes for CASSSAGGPLYGYTF.

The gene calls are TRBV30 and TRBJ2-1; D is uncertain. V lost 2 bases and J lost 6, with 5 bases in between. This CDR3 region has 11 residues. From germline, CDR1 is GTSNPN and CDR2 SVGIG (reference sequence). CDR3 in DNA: TGTGCCTGGAGTATAGTCAATGAGCAGTTCTTC. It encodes CAWSIVNEQFF.

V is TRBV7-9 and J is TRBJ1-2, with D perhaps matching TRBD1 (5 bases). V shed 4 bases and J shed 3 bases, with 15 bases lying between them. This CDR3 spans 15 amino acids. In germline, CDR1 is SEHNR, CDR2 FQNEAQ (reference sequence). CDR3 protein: CASSSALDNHYGYTF. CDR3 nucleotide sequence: TGTGCCAGCAGCTCGGCCCTGGACAATCACTATGGCTACACCTTC.

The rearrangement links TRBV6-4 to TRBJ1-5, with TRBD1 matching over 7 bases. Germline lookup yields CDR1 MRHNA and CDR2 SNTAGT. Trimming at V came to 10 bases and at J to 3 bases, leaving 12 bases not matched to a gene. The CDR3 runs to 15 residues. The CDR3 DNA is TGTGCCATTCGGCCGGGACAGCGGATCAATCAGCCCCAGCATTTT. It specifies CAIRPGQRINQPQHF.

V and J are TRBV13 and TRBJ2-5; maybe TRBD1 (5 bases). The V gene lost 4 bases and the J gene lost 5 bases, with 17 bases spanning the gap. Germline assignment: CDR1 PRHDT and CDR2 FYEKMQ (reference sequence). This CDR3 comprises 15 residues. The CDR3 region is CASSSDNSWMETQYF. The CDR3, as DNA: TGTGCCAGCAGCTCGGACAACTCTTGGATGGAGACCCAGTACTTC. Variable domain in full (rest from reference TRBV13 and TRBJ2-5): AAGVIQSPRHLIKEKRETATLKCYPIPRHDTVYWYQQGPGQDPQFLISFYEKMQSDKGSIPDRFSAQQFSDYHSELNMSSLELGDSALYFCASSSDNSWMETQYFGPGTRLLVL.

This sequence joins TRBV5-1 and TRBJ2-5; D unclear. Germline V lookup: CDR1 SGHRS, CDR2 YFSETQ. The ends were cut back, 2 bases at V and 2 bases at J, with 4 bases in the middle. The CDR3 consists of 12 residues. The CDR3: CASSFLQETQYF. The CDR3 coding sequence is TGCGCCAGCAGCTTCTTACAAGAGACCCAGTACTTC.

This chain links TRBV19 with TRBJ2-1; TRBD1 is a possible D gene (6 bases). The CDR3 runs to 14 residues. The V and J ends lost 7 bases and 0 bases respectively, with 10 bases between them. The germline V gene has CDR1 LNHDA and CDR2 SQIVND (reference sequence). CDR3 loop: CASKGDSSYNEQFF. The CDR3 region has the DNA TGTGCCAGTAAGGGGGATAGCTCCTACAATGAGCAGTTCTTC.

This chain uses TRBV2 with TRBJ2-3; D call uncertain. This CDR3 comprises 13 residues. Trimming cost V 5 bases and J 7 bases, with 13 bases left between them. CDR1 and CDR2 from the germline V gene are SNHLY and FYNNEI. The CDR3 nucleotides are TGTGCCAGCAGTCAATACCAGATGAATACGCAGTATTTT. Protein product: CASSQYQMNTQYF.

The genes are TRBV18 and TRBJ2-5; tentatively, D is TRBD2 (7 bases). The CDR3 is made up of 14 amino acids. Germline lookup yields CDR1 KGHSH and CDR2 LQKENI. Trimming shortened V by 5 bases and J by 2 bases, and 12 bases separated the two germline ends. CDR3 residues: CASSTGRGQETQYF. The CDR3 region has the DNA TGTGCCAGCTCAACGGGGAGGGGGCAAGAGACCCAGTACTTC.

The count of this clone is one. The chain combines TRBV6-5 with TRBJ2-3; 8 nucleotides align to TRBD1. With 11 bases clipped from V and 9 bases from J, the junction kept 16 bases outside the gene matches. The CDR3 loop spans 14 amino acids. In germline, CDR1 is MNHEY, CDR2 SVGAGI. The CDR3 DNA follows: TGTGCCGCGGCGGACCCGGACAGGGTCCCAACGCAGTATTTT. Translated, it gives CAAADPDRVPTQYF.

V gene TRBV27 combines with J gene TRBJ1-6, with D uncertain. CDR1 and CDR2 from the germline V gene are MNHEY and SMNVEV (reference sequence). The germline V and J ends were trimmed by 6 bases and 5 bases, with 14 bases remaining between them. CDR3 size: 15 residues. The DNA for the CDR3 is TGTGCCAGCAGCTCGTACCGGGTCCATAATTCACCCCTCCACTTT. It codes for CASSSYRVHNSPLHF.

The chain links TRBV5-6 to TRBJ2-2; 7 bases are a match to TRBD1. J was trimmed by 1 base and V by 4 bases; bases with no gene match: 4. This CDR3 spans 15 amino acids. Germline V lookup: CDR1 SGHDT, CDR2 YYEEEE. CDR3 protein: CASSVGTVNTGELFF. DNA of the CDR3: TGTGCCAGCAGCGTCGGGACAGTGAACACCGGGGAGCTGTTTTTT. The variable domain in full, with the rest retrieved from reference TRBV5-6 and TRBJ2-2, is DAGVTQSPTHLIKTRGQQVTLRCSPKSGHDTVSWYQQALGQGPQFIFQYYEEEERQRGNFPDRFSGHQFPNYSSELNVNALLLGDSALYLCASSVGTVNTGELFFGEGSRLTVL.

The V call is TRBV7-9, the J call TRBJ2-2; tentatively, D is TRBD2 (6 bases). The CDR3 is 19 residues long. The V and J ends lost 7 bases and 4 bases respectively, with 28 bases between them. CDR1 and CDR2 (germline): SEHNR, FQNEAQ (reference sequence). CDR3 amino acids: CASTLRHPGRTSSTGELFF. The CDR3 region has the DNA TGTGCCAGCACTTTAAGACATCCGGGCCGCACTAGCTCCACCGGGGAGCTGTTTTTT.

The CDR3 nucleotides are TGTGCCAGCACCCGGGCAGGGGAAGAGAGGGAGACCCAGTACTTC. Amino acid sequence: CASTRAGEERETQYF. The rearrangement uses TRBV5-4 and TRBJ2-5; possibly TRBD1 for D (6 bases). Germline loops: CDR1 SGHNT, CDR2 YYREEE (reference sequence). V lost 6 bases to trimming and J lost 5 bases, with 20 bases between them. The length of the CDR3 is 15 residues.

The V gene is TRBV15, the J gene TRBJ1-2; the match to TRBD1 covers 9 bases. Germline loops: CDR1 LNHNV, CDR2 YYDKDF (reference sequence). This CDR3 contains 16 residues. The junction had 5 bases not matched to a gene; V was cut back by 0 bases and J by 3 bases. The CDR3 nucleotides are TGTGCCACCAGCAGAGAGGACAGGGGACCTTACTATGGCTACACCTTC. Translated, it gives CATSREDRGPYYGYTF.

The CDR3 DNA reads as TGTGCCAGCAGCTTTCTGAACACCGGGGAGCTGTTTTTT. It translates to CASSFLNTGELFF. The chain uses TRBV5-6 and TRBJ2-2; no definite D call. CDR1 and CDR2 from the germline V gene are SGHDT and YYEEEE. Trimming removed 2 bases from V and 1 base from J, with 3 bases in between. This CDR3 region has 13 residues.

This CDR3 reads CASSLLGSGNTIYF. The DNA of the CDR3 is TGTGCCAGCAGCTTGCTCGGCTCTGGAAACACCATATATTTT. The V call is TRBV5-6, the J call TRBJ1-3; D gene unclear. V lost 1 base, J lost 0 bases, and 5 bases lay in between. CDR1 SGHDT and CDR2 YYEEEE come from the germline V gene. The length of the CDR3 is 14 residues.

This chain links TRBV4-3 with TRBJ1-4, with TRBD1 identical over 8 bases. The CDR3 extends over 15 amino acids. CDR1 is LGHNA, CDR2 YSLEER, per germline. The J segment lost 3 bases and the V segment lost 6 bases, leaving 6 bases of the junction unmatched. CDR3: CASSDRGTANEKLFF. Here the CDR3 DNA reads TGCGCCAGCAGTGACAGGGGAACAGCTAATGAAAAACTGTTTTTT.

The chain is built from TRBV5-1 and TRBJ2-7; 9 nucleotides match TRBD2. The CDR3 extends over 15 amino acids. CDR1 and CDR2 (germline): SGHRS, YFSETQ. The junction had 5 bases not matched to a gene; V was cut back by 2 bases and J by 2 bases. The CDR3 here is CASSLSGGGAYEQYF. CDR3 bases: TGCGCCAGCAGCTTAAGCGGCGGGGGGGCCTACGAGCAGTACTTC.

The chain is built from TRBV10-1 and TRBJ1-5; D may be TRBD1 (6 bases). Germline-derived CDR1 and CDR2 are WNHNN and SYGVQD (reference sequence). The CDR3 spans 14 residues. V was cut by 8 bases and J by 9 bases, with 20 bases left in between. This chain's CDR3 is CASRTSGQKRPQHF. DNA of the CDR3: TGCGCCAGCCGAACGTCCGGACAGAAGAGGCCCCAGCATTTT.

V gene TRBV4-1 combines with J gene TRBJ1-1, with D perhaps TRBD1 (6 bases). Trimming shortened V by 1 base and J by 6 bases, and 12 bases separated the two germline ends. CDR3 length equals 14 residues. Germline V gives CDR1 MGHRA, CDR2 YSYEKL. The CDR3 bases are TGCGCCAGCAGCCAAGTTGGGACATACGCTGAAGCTTTCTTT. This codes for CASSQVGTYAEAFF.

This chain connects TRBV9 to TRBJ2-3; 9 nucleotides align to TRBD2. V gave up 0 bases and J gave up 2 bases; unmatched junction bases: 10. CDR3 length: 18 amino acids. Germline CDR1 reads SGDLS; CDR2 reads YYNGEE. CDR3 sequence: CASSVDSGGTYNTDTQYF. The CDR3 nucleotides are TGTGCCAGCAGCGTAGACAGCGGGGGGACCTACAACACAGATACGCAGTATTTT.

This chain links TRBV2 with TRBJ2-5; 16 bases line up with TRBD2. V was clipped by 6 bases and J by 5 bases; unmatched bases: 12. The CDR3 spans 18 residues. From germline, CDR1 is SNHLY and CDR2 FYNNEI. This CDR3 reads CASRLRWGLAGGGETQYF. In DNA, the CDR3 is TGTGCCAGCAGACTAAGATGGGGACTAGCGGGGGGGGGCGAGACCCAGTACTTC.

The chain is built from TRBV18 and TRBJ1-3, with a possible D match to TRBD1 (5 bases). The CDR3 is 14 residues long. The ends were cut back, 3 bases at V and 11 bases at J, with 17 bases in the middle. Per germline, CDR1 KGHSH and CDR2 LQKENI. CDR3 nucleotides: TGTGCCAGCTCACCCAAACTCAGGGATACCTCCATATATTTT. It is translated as CASSPKLRDTSIYF.

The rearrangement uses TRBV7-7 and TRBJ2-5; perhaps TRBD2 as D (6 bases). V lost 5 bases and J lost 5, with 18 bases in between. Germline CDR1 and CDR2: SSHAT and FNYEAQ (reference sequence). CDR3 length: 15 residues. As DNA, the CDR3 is TGTGCCAGCAGCGTCTCCACCGGGACTTCGGAGACCCAGTACTTC. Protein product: CASSVSTGTSETQYF.